This T cell receptor beta chain was sequenced in a study of shared clonotypes between healthy human individuals. As for this clone: The antigen is not known.

Clones were sequenced by immunoSEQ multiplex PCR, and TCRdb holds only the in-frame ones, with some missing. The sample shows about 1.4 million clones, roughly 96% of them seen only once. Study findings and constraints: Naive subsets, compared against memory subsets, generally had larger estimated richness values. Non-shared clonotypes were found to have lower generation probabilities than the clonotypes that were shared by all four of the sorted-subset donors. With a handful of donors compared, around 5% of naive CD4 clonotypes were shared.

CDR3 size: 15 residues. Germline CDR1 and CDR2: SGHRS and YFSETQ. The trim removed 2 bases at V and 1 base at J, leaving 5 bases unmatched. The sequence derives from a man in his thirties or forties in good health. Sequences were obtained from naive CD4+ T cells sorted from blood. Subset meaning: CD45RA+ positively selected. The chain joins TRBV5-1 to TRBJ1-1; TRBD1 matches 7 bases. The CDR3 nucleotides read TGCGCCAGCAGCTTCCGGGACAGATCGAACACTGAAGCTTTCTTT. Its protein is CASSFRDRSNTEAFF.